This TCR beta chain stems from a study of cytomegalovirus exposure and HLA in healthy donors. General study results and limits: There was a cluster of highly shared sequence variants that was likely a sequencing artifact.

Both 60 Vbeta primers and 13 Jbeta primers went into the PCR. Sequenced by immunoSEQ multiplex PCR; TCRdb stores in-frame clones only, minus some. The repertoire holds 85,000 to 120,000 clones, with around 75% as singletons. Regarding this clone: Its antigen is not identified.

The CDR3 loop spans 20 amino acids. The junction had 19 bases not matched to a gene; V was cut back by 4 bases and J by 8 bases. The V gene's germline CDR1 is LNHDA and CDR2 SQIVND (reference sequence). The chain joins TRBV19 to TRBJ2-3, with 15 bases identical to TRBD2. This TCR came from a middle-aged man in good health and CMV-seronegative. What was sequenced was PBMCs. The CDR3 region is CASSNEGQEGLAGGKGTQYF. The CDR3 bases are TGTGCCAGTAGTAACGAAGGGCAAGAAGGACTAGCGGGGGGGAAAGGTACGCAGTATTTT. Together with reference TRBV19 and TRBJ2-3, the CDR3 gives the full variable domain: DGGITQSPKYLFRKEGQNVTLSCEQNLNHDAMYWYRQDPGQGLRLIYYSQIVNDFQKGDIAEGYSVSREKKESFPLTVTSAQKNPTAFYLCASSNEGQEGLAGGKGTQYFGPGTRLTVL.